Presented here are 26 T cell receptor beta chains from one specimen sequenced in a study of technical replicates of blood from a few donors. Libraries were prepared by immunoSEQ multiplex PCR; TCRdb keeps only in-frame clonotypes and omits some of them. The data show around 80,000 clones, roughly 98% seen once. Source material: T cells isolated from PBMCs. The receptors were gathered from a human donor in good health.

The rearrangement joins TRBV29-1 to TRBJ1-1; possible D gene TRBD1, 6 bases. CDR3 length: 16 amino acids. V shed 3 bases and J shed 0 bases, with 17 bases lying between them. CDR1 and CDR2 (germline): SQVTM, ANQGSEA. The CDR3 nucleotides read TGCAGCGTTGACGCCTCGGTTGGGGGCGTGAACACTGAAGCTTTCTTT. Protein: CSVDASVGGVNTEAFF.

The CDR3 coding sequence is TGTGCCACCGACCCTAGCGGGAGGGACGGAGAGACCCAGTACTTC. Protein sequence: CATDPSGRDGETQYF. This chain connects TRBV15 to TRBJ2-5, with 12 bases lining up with TRBD2. Germline values: CDR1 LNHNV, CDR2 YYDKDF (reference sequence). The CDR3 totals 15 residues. V trimming: 8 bases; J trimming: 4 bases; junction bases outside the gene matches: 8.

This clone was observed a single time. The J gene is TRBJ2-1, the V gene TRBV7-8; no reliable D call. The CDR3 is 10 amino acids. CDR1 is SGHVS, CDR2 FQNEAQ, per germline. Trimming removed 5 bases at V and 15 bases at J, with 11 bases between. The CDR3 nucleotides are TGTGCCAGCAGCCCCCCTTCTTCGTTCTTC. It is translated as CASSPPSSFF.

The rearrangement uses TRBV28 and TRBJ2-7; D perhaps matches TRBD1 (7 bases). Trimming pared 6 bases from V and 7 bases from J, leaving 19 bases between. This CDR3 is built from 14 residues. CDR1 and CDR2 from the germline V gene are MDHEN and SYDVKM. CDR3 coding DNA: TGTGCCAGCAGCCAAGGGGGGACAGCTACTGAGCAGTACTTC. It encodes CASSQGGTATEQYF.

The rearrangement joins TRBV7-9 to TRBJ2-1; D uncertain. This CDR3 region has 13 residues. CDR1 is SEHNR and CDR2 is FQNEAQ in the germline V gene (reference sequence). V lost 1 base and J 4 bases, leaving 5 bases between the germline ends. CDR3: CASSLDGYNEQFF. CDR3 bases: TGTGCCAGCAGCTTAGACGGTTACAATGAGCAGTTCTTC.

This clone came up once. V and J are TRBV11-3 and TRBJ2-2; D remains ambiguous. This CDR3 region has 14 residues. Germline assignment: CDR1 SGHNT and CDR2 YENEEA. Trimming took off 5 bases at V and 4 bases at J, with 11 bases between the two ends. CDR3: CASSPDPGTGELFF. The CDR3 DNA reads TGTGCCAGCAGCCCTGATCCGGGCACCGGGGAGCTGTTTTTT. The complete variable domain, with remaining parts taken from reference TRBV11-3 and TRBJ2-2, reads EAGVVQSPRYKIIEKKQPVAFWCNPISGHNTLYWYLQNLGQGPELLIRYENEEAVDDSQLPKDRFSAERLKGVDSTLKIQPAELGDSAVYLCASSPDPGTGELFFGEGSRLTVL.

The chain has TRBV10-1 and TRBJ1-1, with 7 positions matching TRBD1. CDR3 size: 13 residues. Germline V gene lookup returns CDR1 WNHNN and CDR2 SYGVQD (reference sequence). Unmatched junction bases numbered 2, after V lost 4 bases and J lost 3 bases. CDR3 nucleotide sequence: TGCGCCAGCAGTGGGAGGGGGCACACTGAAGCTTTCTTT. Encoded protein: CASSGRGHTEAFF.

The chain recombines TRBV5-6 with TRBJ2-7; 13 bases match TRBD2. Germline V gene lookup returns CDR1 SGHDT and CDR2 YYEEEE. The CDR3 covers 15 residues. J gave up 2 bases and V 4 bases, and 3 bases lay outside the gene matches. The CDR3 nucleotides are TGTGCCAGCAGCCGAGGGACTAGCGGGACCTACGAGCAGTACTTC. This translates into CASSRGTSGTYEQYF.

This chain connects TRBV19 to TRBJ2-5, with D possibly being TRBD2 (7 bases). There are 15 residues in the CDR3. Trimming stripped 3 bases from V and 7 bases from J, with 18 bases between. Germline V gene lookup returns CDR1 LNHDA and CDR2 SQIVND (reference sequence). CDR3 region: CASSMGGPPGRTQYF. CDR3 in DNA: TGTGCCAGTAGTATGGGGGGGCCCCCCGGTCGGACCCAGTACTTC.

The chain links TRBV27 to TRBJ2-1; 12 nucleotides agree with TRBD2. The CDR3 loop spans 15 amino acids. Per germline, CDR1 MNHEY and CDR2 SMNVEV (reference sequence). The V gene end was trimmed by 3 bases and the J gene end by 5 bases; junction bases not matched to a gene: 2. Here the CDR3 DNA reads TGTGCCAGCAGTTTGTGGACTAGCGGGGACAATGAGCAGTTCTTC. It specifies CASSLWTSGDNEQFF.

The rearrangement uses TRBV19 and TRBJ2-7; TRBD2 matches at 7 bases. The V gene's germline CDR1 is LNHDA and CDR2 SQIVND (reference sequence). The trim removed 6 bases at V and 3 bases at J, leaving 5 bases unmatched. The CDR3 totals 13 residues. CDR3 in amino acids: CASRAGEGYEQYF. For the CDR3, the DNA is TGTGCCAGTAGGGCGGGGGAAGGCTACGAGCAGTACTTC.

DNA for the CDR3: TGTGCCAGCAGTGAGACCGGGACAGGGTATCAGCCCCAGCATTTT. It codes for CASSETGTGYQPQHF. V and J are TRBV6-1 and TRBJ1-5; TRBD1 matches at 9 bases. Germline lookup yields CDR1 MNHNS and CDR2 SASEGT. V was pared by 3 bases and J by 5 bases, with 5 bases of the junction left unmatched. This CDR3 region has 15 residues.

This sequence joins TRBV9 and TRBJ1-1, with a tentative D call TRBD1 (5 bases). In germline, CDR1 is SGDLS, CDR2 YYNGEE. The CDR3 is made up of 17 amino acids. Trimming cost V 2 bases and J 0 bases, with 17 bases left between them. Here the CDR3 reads CASSVGLKQSMNTEAFF. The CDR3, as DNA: TGTGCCAGCAGCGTGGGACTCAAACAGAGCATGAACACTGAAGCTTTCTTT.

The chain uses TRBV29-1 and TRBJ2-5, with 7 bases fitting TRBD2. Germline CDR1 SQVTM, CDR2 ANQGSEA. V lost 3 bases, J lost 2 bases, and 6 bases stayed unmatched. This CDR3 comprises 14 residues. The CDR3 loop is CSVDWGGLQETQYF. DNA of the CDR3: TGCAGCGTTGACTGGGGGGGGTTACAAGAGACCCAGTACTTC. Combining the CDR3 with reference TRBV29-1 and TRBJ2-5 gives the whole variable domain SAVISQKPSRDICQRGTSLTIQCQVDSQVTMMFWYRQQPGQSLTLIATANQGSEATYESGFVIDKFPISRPNLTFSTLTVSNMSPEDSSIYLCSVDWGGLQETQYFGPGTRLLVL.

The CDR3 bases are TGTGCTAGTGGTTTGGTAGGTGGAGCAGATACGCAGTATTTT. Amino acids: CASGLVGGADTQYF. V is TRBV12-5 and J is TRBJ2-3; D remains unclear. Trimming shortened V by 0 bases and J by 4 bases, and 8 bases separated the two germline ends. This CDR3 contains 14 residues. Per the germline V gene, CDR1 is LGHNT and CDR2 is FRNRAP.

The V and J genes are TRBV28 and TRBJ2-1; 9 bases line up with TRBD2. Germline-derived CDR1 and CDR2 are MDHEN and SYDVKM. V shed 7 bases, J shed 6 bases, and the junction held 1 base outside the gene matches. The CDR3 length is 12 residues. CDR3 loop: CASKAGGNEQFF. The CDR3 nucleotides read TGTGCCAGCAAAGCGGGAGGCAATGAGCAGTTCTTC.

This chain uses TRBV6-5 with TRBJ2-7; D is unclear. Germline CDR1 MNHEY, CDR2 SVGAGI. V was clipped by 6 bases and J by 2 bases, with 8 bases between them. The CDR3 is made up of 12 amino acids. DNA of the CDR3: TGTGCCAGCAGGAGAACGGCCTACGAGCAGTACTTC. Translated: CASRRTAYEQYF.

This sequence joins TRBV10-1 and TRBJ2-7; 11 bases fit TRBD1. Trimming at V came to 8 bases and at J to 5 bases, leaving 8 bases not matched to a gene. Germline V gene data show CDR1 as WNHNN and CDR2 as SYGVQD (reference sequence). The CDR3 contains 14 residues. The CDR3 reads CASSPWTGGNEQYF. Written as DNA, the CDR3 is TGCGCCAGCTCTCCTTGGACAGGGGGCAACGAGCAGTACTTC.

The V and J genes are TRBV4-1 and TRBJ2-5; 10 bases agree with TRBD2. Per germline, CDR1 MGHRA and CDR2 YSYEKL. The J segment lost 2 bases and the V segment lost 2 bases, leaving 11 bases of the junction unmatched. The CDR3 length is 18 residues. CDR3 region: CASSQSQTGTSVQETQYF. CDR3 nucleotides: TGCGCCAGCAGCCAATCACAGACCGGGACTAGCGTACAAGAGACCCAGTACTTC.

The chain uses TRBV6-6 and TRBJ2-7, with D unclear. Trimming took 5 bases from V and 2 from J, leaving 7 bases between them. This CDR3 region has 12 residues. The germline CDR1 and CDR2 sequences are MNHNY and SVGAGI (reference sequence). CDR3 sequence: CASSHLPYEQYF. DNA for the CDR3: TGTGCCAGCAGTCACCTACCCTACGAGCAGTACTTC.

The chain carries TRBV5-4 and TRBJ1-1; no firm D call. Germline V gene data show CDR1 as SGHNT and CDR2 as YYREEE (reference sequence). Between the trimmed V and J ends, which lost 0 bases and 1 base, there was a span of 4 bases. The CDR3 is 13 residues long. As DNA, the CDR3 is TGTGCCAGCAGCTTGGACAGGAACACTGAAGCTTTCTTT. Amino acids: CASSLDRNTEAFF. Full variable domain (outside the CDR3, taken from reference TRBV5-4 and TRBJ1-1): ETGVTQSPTHLIKTRGQQVTLRCSSQSGHNTVSWYQQALGQGPQFIFQYYREEENGRGNFPPRFSGLQFPNYSSELNVNALELDDSALYLCASSLDRNTEAFFGQGTRLTVV.

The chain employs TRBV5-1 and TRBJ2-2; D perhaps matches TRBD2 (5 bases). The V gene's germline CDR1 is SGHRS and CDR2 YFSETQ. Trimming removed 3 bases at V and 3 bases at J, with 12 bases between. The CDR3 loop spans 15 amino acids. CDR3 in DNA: TGCGCCAGCAGCTACCGAGCCGGGGACACCGGGGAGCTGTTTTTT. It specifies CASSYRAGDTGELFF.

The CDR3 bases are TGTGCCAGCAGTGGGGACAGGGATGCGGGTTTCAATCAGCCCCAGCATTTT. It yields the protein CASSGDRDAGFNQPQHF. The chain is built from TRBV2 and TRBJ1-5; 9 bases are a match to TRBD1. This CDR3 spans 17 amino acids. J was trimmed by 3 bases and V by 4 bases; bases with no gene match: 10. Germline V lookup: CDR1 SNHLY, CDR2 FYNNEI.

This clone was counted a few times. DNA for the CDR3: TGTGCCAGCCATGAAGCCCTCCAGGATAATTCACCCCTCCACTTT. The encoded protein is CASHEALQDNSPLHF. The chain joins TRBV28 to TRBJ1-6, with D unresolved. The CDR3 consists of 15 residues. Trimming pared 8 bases from V and 5 bases from J, leaving 16 bases between. Germline lookup yields CDR1 MDHEN and CDR2 SYDVKM.

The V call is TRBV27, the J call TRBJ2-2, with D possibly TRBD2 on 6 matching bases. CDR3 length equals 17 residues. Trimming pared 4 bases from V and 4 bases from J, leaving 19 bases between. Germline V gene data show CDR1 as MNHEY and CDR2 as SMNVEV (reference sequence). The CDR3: CASSSHRGGLATGELFF. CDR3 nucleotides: TGTGCCAGCAGTTCCCACCGGGGAGGTTTAGCCACCGGGGAGCTGTTTTTT.

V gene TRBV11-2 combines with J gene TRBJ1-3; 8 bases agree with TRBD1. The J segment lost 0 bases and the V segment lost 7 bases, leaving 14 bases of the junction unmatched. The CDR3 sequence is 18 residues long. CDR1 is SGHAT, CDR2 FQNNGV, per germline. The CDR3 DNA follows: TGTGCCAGCACCCTGGGACAGGCCATCCAGCTCTCTGGAAACACCATATATTTT. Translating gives CASTLGQAIQLSGNTIYF.